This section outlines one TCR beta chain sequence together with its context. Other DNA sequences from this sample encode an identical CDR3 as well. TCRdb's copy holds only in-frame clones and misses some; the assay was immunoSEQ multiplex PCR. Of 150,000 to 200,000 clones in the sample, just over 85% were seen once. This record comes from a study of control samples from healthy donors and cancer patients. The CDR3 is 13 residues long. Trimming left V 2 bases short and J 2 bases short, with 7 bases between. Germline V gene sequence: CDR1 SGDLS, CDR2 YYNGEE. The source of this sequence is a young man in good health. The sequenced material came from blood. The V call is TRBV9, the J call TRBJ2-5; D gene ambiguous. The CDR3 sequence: CASSVDIQETQYF. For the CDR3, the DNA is TGTGCCAGCAGCGTCGACATACAAGAGACCCAGTACTTC.